The 17 T cell receptor beta chains in this list originate from one sample, sequenced in a study of PD-1 blockade in classical Hodgkin lymphoma. Each and every patient relapsed after autologous stem cell transplantation, and patients got differing brentuximab vedotin exposure. This table comes from immunoSEQ multiplex PCR, and its TCRdb copy is limited to in-frame clones, with some not included. The sample lists around 45,000 clones, approximately 72% occurring once. The material was peripheral blood mononuclear cells (PBMCs), obtained before the second cycle of nivolumab. These receptors came from a human donor with classical Hodgkin lymphoma.

The chain combines TRBV18 with TRBJ2-5; D ambiguous. With 3 bases removed from V and 5 bases from J, the gap between germline ends came to 10 bases. Germline values: CDR1 KGHSH, CDR2 LQKENI. The CDR3 contains 13 residues. The CDR3 protein is CASSPSSGETQYF. The CDR3 DNA reads as TGTGCCAGCTCACCGTCTTCGGGCGAGACCCAGTACTTC.

The chain recombines TRBV5-6 with TRBJ2-1, with D perhaps TRBD1 (6 bases). This CDR3 is built from 17 residues. The germline CDR1 and CDR2 sequences are SGHDT and YYEEEE. Trimming pared 4 bases from V and 8 bases from J, leaving 25 bases between. The CDR3 coding sequence is TGTGCCAGCAGCGATAATGACGGGCTCAGGGGCTGGGATGAGCAGTTCTTC. Residues: CASSDNDGLRGWDEQFF.

The V and J genes are TRBV19 and TRBJ1-2, with D hard to call. The length of the CDR3 is 14 residues. Deletions cut 5 bases from V and 5 bases from J, with 15 bases between. Germline V gives CDR1 LNHDA, CDR2 SQIVND (reference sequence). The CDR3 nucleotides read TGTGCCAGTAGTGGCTTGACGGAGGAGTATGGCTACACCTTC. As protein: CASSGLTEEYGYTF.

The CDR3 DNA follows: TGTGCCAGCACTGAGGGCTCTAGCACAGATACGCAGTATTTT. It is translated as CASTEGSSTDTQYF. The genes are TRBV9 and TRBJ2-3; a weak D match, TRBD2 (5 bases). The CDR3 extends over 14 amino acids. Germline V gene sequence: CDR1 SGDLS, CDR2 YYNGEE. V was trimmed by 6 bases and J by 0 bases, leaving 11 bases between them.

V usage is TRBV5-4 and J usage is TRBJ1-6, with 11 bases fitting TRBD1. The CDR3 has 16 amino acids. Trimming cost V 4 bases and J 11 bases; bases outside gene matches: 11. CDR1 and CDR2 (germline): SGHNT, YYREEE (reference sequence). Written as DNA, the CDR3 is TGTGCCAGCAGCGATGGGACAGGGGGTAGTTACGCACCCCTCCACTTT. This encodes CASSDGTGGSYAPLHF.

The chain uses TRBV7-2 and TRBJ2-3, with D perhaps matching TRBD2 (5 bases). The germline V gene encodes CDR1 SGHTA and CDR2 FQGNSA. The V end was cut by 5 bases, the J end by 0 bases, with 12 bases between. The CDR3 spans 15 residues. The CDR3 region is CASSPDSTSTDTQYF. CDR3 sequence (DNA): TGTGCCAGCAGCCCGGACTCCACTAGCACAGATACGCAGTATTTT.

This clone appeared a few times. This sequence joins TRBV27 and TRBJ1-1; a weak D match, TRBD1 (6 bases). The germline V gene encodes CDR1 MNHEY and CDR2 SMNVEV (reference sequence). CDR3 length: 13 residues. V shed 2 bases and J shed 5 bases, with 9 bases lying between them. CDR3 amino acids: CASSLQGWTEAFF. The CDR3 nucleotides are TGTGCCAGCAGTTTACAGGGGTGGACTGAAGCTTTCTTT.

This clone was picked up a small number of times. CDR3 loop: CASSRGSGLVETQYF. The CDR3, as DNA: TGTGCCAGCAGTAGGGGGTCGGGGTTGGTTGAGACCCAGTACTTC. The chain recombines TRBV7-2 with TRBJ2-5; maybe TRBD1 (6 bases). CDR1 SGHTA and CDR2 FQGNSA come from the germline V gene. This CDR3 contains 15 residues. V shed 6 bases and J shed 5 bases, with 19 bases lying between them. Complete variable domain (other parts from reference TRBV7-2 and TRBJ2-5): GAGVSQSPSNKVTEKGKDVELRCDPISGHTALYWYRQSLGQGLEFLIYFQGNSAPDKSGLPSDRFSAERTGGSVSTLTIQRTQQEDSAVYLCASSRGSGLVETQYFGPGTRLLVL.

This rearrangement joins TRBV6-5 to TRBJ2-7, with TRBD2 matching over 14 bases. V gave up 5 bases and J gave up 3 bases; unmatched junction bases: 0. Looked up from germline, CDR1 is MNHEY and CDR2 is SVGAGI. This CDR3 is built from 14 residues. The CDR3 reads CASSGLAGGYEQYF. Here the CDR3 DNA reads TGTGCCAGCAGTGGACTAGCGGGGGGCTACGAGCAGTACTTC.

The rearrangement joins TRBV7-8 to TRBJ1-1; the match to TRBD1 covers 9 bases. Germline assignment: CDR1 SGHVS and CDR2 FQNEAQ. J was trimmed by 0 bases and V by 4 bases; bases with no gene match: 12. The CDR3 consists of 18 residues. The CDR3 nucleotides read TGTGCCAGCAGCTACAAACGGACAGGGGCGATTATGAACACTGAAGCTTTCTTT. Translating it yields CASSYKRTGAIMNTEAFF.

This chain links TRBV7-2 with TRBJ1-2, with TRBD1 identical over 10 bases. Per the germline V gene, CDR1 is SGHTA and CDR2 is FQGNSA. The CDR3 loop spans 16 amino acids. With 1 base clipped from V and 8 bases from J, the junction kept 10 bases outside the gene matches. Here the CDR3 DNA reads TGTGCCAGCAGCTTAGGCCCCGGGACAGGGGTAAAGGGCTACACCTTC. Amino acids: CASSLGPGTGVKGYTF.

CDR3 residues: CAWGRTGGYEQYF. The CDR3 coding sequence is TGTGCCTGGGGTCGGACAGGGGGCTACGAGCAGTACTTC. The chain employs TRBV30 and TRBJ2-7, with 10 positions matching TRBD1. The CDR3 is 13 amino acids. The junction had 4 bases not matched to a gene; V was cut back by 5 bases and J by 3 bases. The germline CDR1 and CDR2 sequences are GTSNPN and SVGIG (reference sequence). The whole variable domain, remainder taken from reference TRBV30 and TRBJ2-7, is SQTIHQWPATLVQPVGSPLSLECTVEGTSNPNLYWYRQAAGRGLQLLFYSVGIGQISSEVPQNLSASRPQDRQFILSSKKLLLSDSGFYLCAWGRTGGYEQYFGPGTRLTVT.

The rearrangement links TRBV7-9 to TRBJ2-7; 12 bases map to TRBD2. From germline, CDR1 is SEHNR and CDR2 FQNEAQ (reference sequence). This CDR3 has 17 residues. V trimming: 5 bases; J trimming: 3 bases; junction bases outside the gene matches: 11. The CDR3 DNA sequence: TGTGCCAGCAGCCCGCGGACTAGCGGGATCTCCCGCTACGAGCAGTACTTC. Amino acid sequence: CASSPRTSGISRYEQYF.

The chain is built from TRBV12-2 and TRBJ2-7; the DNA was not used to check the table's D call, TRBD1. TRBV12-2 is termed a pseudogene. This CDR3 is 14 amino acids long. CDR3 region: CASRNRQGPYEQYF. The DNA for the CDR3 is TGTGCAAGTCGCAATCGACAGGGACCCTACGAGCAGTACTTC.

The V call is TRBV6-5, the J call TRBJ1-1; D possibly corresponds to TRBD1 (6 bases). Trimming stripped 2 bases from V and 5 bases from J, with 9 bases between. There are 13 residues in the CDR3. Germline CDR1 is MNHEY and CDR2 is SVGAGI. CDR3 loop: CASSYLDRTEAFF. The CDR3 DNA follows: TGTGCCAGCAGTTACCTCGACAGGACTGAAGCTTTCTTT.

The rearrangement joins TRBV9 to TRBJ2-3, with a weak D call TRBD2 (6 bases). CDR3 size: 14 residues. Per the germline V gene, CDR1 is SGDLS and CDR2 is YYNGEE. V was clipped by 0 bases and J by 6 bases, with 11 bases between them. The CDR3 DNA follows: TGTGCCAGCAGCGTAGCTGAGCTAGCGGATACGCAGTATTTT. Amino acid sequence: CASSVAELADTQYF. The full variable domain, in which reference TRBV9 and TRBJ2-3 provide the parts outside the CDR3, is DSGVTQTPKHLITATGQRVTLRCSPRSGDLSVYWYQQSLDQGLQFLIQYYNGEERAKGNILERFSAQQFPDLHSELNLSSLELGDSALYFCASSVAELADTQYFGPGTRLTVL.

CDR3 sequence reads: CASRRDRGIITEAFF. In nucleotides, the CDR3 is TGTGCCAGCAGAAGGGACAGGGGGATAATCACTGAAGCTTTCTTT. This chain joins TRBV6-5 and TRBJ1-1; 11 bases map to TRBD1. The CDR3 length is 15 residues. Germline V gene data show CDR1 as MNHEY and CDR2 as SVGAGI. With V trimmed by 6 bases and J by 4 bases, 7 bases remained unmatched.